The 22 T cell receptor beta chains reported below all come from one sample, sequenced in a study of blood T cell repertoires in COVID-19. Clones were read by immunoSEQ multiplex PCR, and TCRdb kept only the in-frame ones, dropping some. The profile covers more than 200,000 clones, with about 88% appearing a single time and 2.7% taken by the ten largest. The sequencing sample was made of peripheral blood. The source of these receptors is a woman aged 55 to 70 with acute or convalescent COVID-19.

A single count supports this clone. The chain has TRBV2 and TRBJ2-2; 7 bases agree with TRBD2. CDR1 and CDR2 (germline): SNHLY, FYNNEI. V shed 7 bases and J 6 bases; nucleotides not matched to a gene: 5. The length of the CDR3 is 13 residues. This chain's CDR3 is CASKGAGAGELFF. In DNA, the CDR3 is TGTGCCAGCAAAGGGGCGGGAGCCGGGGAGCTGTTTTTT.

This clone was counted a few times. The chain links TRBV5-5 to TRBJ1-6; no clear D. The CDR3 is 14 amino acids. Trimming stripped 2 bases from V and 8 bases from J, with 11 bases between. Germline assignment: CDR1 SGHKS and CDR2 YYEKEE (reference sequence). Here the CDR3 reads CASSFRELDSPLHF. CDR3 nucleotides: TGTGCCAGCAGCTTTAGGGAGCTAGATTCACCCCTCCACTTT.

The V and J genes are TRBV7-9 and TRBJ2-3, with TRBD1 matching over 10 bases. CDR3 length equals 17 residues. Per germline, CDR1 SEHNR and CDR2 FQNEAQ (reference sequence). Trimming at V came to 1 base and at J to 7 bases, leaving 11 bases not matched to a gene. The CDR3 sequence: CASSLGMGQGYQNTQYF. Here the CDR3 DNA reads TGTGCCAGCAGCTTAGGTATGGGACAGGGGTATCAAAATACGCAGTATTTT.

The chain links TRBV10-2 to TRBJ1-1, with TRBD1 matching 8 bases. The V segment lost 6 bases and the J segment 1 base; nucleotides outside the gene matches: 4. The CDR3 has 14 amino acids. CDR1 WSHSY and CDR2 SAAADI come from the germline V gene. The CDR3 is CASRRTGQNTEAFF. For the CDR3, the DNA is TGCGCCAGCAGAAGGACAGGGCAGAACACTGAAGCTTTCTTT.

V usage is TRBV5-1 and J usage is TRBJ2-3, with a weak D call TRBD2 (6 bases). Trimming took off 0 bases at V and 10 bases at J, with 15 bases between the two ends. Germline V gene sequence: CDR1 SGHRS, CDR2 YFSETQ. The CDR3 has 14 amino acids. The CDR3 here is CASSLGPGEPAQYF. The DNA of the CDR3 is TGCGCCAGCAGCTTGGGGCCGGGAGAACCGGCGCAGTATTTT.

The chain is built from TRBV12-3 or TRBV12-4 and TRBJ2-1, with unresolved D. V was cut by 6 bases and J by 9 bases, with 9 bases left in between. The CDR3 runs to 11 residues. The CDR3 region is CASRTPGEQFF. CDR3 coding DNA: TGTGCCAGCAGAACCCCAGGTGAGCAGTTCTTC.

This clone came up a few times. The CDR3 nucleotides read TGTGCCAGCAGGGGACTAGTAAACACCGGGGAGCTGTTTTTT. Translation: CASRGLVNTGELFF. The chain combines TRBV2 with TRBJ2-2, with 8 bases that match TRBD2. The junction had 2 bases not matched to a gene; V was cut back by 6 bases and J by 2 bases. This CDR3 contains 14 residues. Germline loops: CDR1 SNHLY, CDR2 FYNNEI. Together with reference TRBV2 and TRBJ2-2, the CDR3 gives the full variable domain: EPEVTQTPSHQVTQMGQEVILRCVPISNHLYFYWYRQILGQKVEFLVSFYNNEISEKSEIFDDQFSVERPDGSNFTLKIRSTKLEDSAMYFCASRGLVNTGELFFGEGSRLTVL.

This sequence joins TRBV7-2 and TRBJ1-5, with D perhaps matching TRBD1 (5 bases). Germline-derived CDR1 and CDR2 are SGHTA and FQGNSA. The CDR3 sequence is 14 residues long. The V and J ends lost 3 bases and 0 bases respectively, with 6 bases between them. The CDR3 loop is CASSFDSSNQPQHF. The CDR3 DNA sequence: TGTGCCAGCAGCTTTGACAGTAGCAATCAGCCCCAGCATTTT.

The chain carries TRBV2 and TRBJ2-7; a possible D gene is TRBD1 (5 bases). In germline, CDR1 is SNHLY, CDR2 FYNNEI. With 4 bases removed from V and 6 bases from J, the gap between germline ends came to 13 bases. The CDR3 length is 13 residues. The CDR3, as DNA: TGTGCCAGCAGTGGGCAGGGAACAGGCGAGCAGTACTTC. Its translation: CASSGQGTGEQYF.

J is TRBJ1-1 and V is TRBV7-9; TRBD1 might be the D (6 bases). The CDR3 consists of 15 residues. Germline values: CDR1 SEHNR, CDR2 FQNEAQ (reference sequence). V lost 0 bases and J lost 2, with 10 bases in between. The CDR3 is CASSLALGGNTEAFF. DNA of the CDR3: TGTGCCAGCAGCTTAGCGTTAGGGGGTAACACTGAAGCTTTCTTT. Together with reference TRBV7-9 and TRBJ1-1, the CDR3 gives the full variable domain: DTGVSQNPRHKITKRGQNVTFRCDPISEHNRLYWYRQTLGQGPEFLTYFQNEAQLEKSRLLSDRFSAERPKGSFSTLEIQRTEQGDSAMYLCASSLALGGNTEAFFGQGTRLTVV.

Concerning this clone itself: This CDR3 is also generated by other DNA sequences in the sample. The rearrangement links TRBV18 to TRBJ2-7; 8 nucleotides match TRBD1. CDR3 length equals 13 residues. Germline CDR1 KGHSH, CDR2 LQKENI. Trimming removed 6 bases from V and 4 bases from J; junction bases left unmatched: 5. CDR3 sequence reads: CASSRDRSYEQYF. As DNA, the CDR3 is TGTGCCAGCTCGCGGGACAGGAGTTACGAGCAGTACTTC. Drawing the rest from reference TRBV18 and TRBJ2-7, the complete variable domain is NAGVMQNPRHLVRRRGQEARLRCSPMKGHSHVYWYRQLPEEGLKFMVYLQKENIIDESGMPKERFSAEFPKEGPSILRIQQVVRGDSAAYFCASSRDRSYEQYFGPGTRLTVT.

The chain recombines TRBV5-1 with TRBJ1-2; 8 nucleotides align to TRBD1. This CDR3 region has 14 residues. With 4 bases clipped from V and 8 bases from J, the junction kept 10 bases outside the gene matches. The germline gives CDR1 SGHRS, CDR2 YFSETQ. The CDR3 DNA is TGCGCCAGCAGCCGATCAGGGGGCGCGGACGGCTACACCTTC. This translates into CASSRSGGADGYTF.

V and J are TRBV10-3 and TRBJ1-2, with 8 bases fitting TRBD1. In germline, CDR1 is ENHRY, CDR2 SYGVKD. This CDR3 has 14 amino acids. Losses at the gene ends were 5 bases for V and 1 base for J; bases not matched to a gene: 3. CDR3 residues: CAISPTGVNYGYTF. CDR3 bases: TGTGCCATCAGTCCGACAGGGGTTAACTATGGCTACACCTTC.

This clone was seen only once. CDR3 sequence reads: CASSMSLDILDGYTF. DNA for the CDR3: TGTGCCAGTAGTATGTCCCTCGACATTTTGGATGGCTACACCTTC. The rearrangement joins TRBV19 to TRBJ1-2; no clear D. V lost 3 bases and J lost 6, with 17 bases in between. The CDR3 covers 15 residues. CDR1 is LNHDA, CDR2 SQIVND, per germline (reference sequence).

This sequence joins TRBV6-1 and TRBJ1-5, with D tentatively TRBD1 (6 bases). The CDR3 length is 16 residues. V was shortened by 0 bases and J by 4 bases, with 13 bases between the two germline ends. The germline CDR1 and CDR2 sequences are MNHNS and SASEGT. CDR3 sequence: CASSEALDRHNQPQHF. The CDR3 DNA reads TGTGCCAGCAGTGAAGCGCTAGACAGGCATAATCAGCCCCAGCATTTT.

This chain's CDR3 is CASSSRDRVSTGELFF. CDR3 in DNA: TGTGCCAGCAGCTCCCGGGACAGGGTGTCCACCGGGGAGCTGTTTTTT. The J gene is TRBJ2-2, the V gene TRBV11-2; 9 nucleotides line up with TRBD1. Unmatched junction bases numbered 7, after V lost 4 bases and J lost 4 bases. Germline-derived CDR1 and CDR2 are SGHAT and FQNNGV. The CDR3 is 16 residues long. The entire variable domain, with the rest obtained from reference TRBV11-2 and TRBJ2-2, is as follows: EAGVAQSPRYKIIEKRQSVAFWCNPISGHATLYWYQQILGQGPKLLIQFQNNGVVDDSQLPKDRFSAERLKGVDSTLKIQPAKLEDSAVYLCASSSRDRVSTGELFFGEGSRLTVL.

The chain joins TRBV5-5 to TRBJ2-3, with 8 bases identical to TRBD1. The V segment lost 6 bases and the J segment 5 bases; nucleotides outside the gene matches: 11. This CDR3 is 15 amino acids long. Per the germline V gene, CDR1 is SGHKS and CDR2 is YYEKEE (reference sequence). The CDR3 reads CASTNQGARGDTQYF. DNA of the CDR3: TGTGCCAGCACCAATCAGGGGGCACGGGGAGATACGCAGTATTTT.

The chain recombines TRBV5-4 with TRBJ2-2; D is unresolved. Germline assignment: CDR1 SGHNT and CDR2 YYREEE (reference sequence). Trimming shortened V by 0 bases and J by 5 bases, and 11 bases separated the two germline ends. The CDR3 is 15 amino acids. The CDR3 coding sequence is TGTGCCAGCAGCTTGGAAATGGGCAGGACCGGGGAGCTGTTTTTT. Amino acids: CASSLEMGRTGELFF.

This chain uses TRBV6-5 with TRBJ1-5; TRBD1 matches 11 bases. The J segment lost 5 bases and the V segment lost 6 bases, leaving 3 bases of the junction unmatched. The CDR3 length is 14 residues. The V gene's germline CDR1 is MNHEY and CDR2 SVGAGI. The CDR3 DNA reads TGTGCCAGCAGGTGGGGACAGGGGGATCAGCCCCAGCATTTT. Amino acids: CASRWGQGDQPQHF.

V usage is TRBV7-2 and J usage is TRBJ1-1; TRBD1 is a possible D gene (6 bases). The CDR3 extends over 15 amino acids. Germline V gene sequence: CDR1 SGHTA, CDR2 FQGNSA. Trimming removed 4 bases at V and 1 base at J, with 13 bases between. The CDR3 reads CASSSKTGSNTEAFF. The CDR3 DNA follows: TGTGCCAGCAGCTCCAAGACAGGCTCGAACACTGAAGCTTTCTTT.

The CDR3, as DNA: TGTGCCAGTAGTTCTTCCTGGGACAGGACTGGAAACACCATATATTTT. This translates into CASSSSWDRTGNTIYF. The genes are TRBV19 and TRBJ1-3; TRBD1 matches at 8 bases. With 5 bases clipped from V and 2 bases from J, the junction kept 8 bases outside the gene matches. The germline gives CDR1 LNHDA, CDR2 SQIVND (reference sequence). This CDR3 is built from 16 residues.

The gene calls are TRBV5-4 and TRBJ2-1; 9 positions match TRBD2. Looked up from germline, CDR1 is SGHNT and CDR2 is YYREEE (reference sequence). Trimming at V came to 6 bases and at J to 5 bases, leaving 6 bases not matched to a gene. CDR3 length equals 14 residues. CDR3 sequence (DNA): TGTGCCAGCAATAGGGCTAGCGGGAACAATGAGCAGTTCTTC. This encodes CASNRASGNNEQFF.